This TCR beta chain came from a study of regulatory T cells in long-lasting Graves disease. The time point was: newly diagnosed GD, antithyroid drugs for less than 3 months. The TCR library used RNA extracted from PBMCs. Findings of the study overall: Relative to newly diagnosed Graves' patients, persistent ones had lower TCR diversity.

This clonotype was observed at least ten times. As yet, its antigen is unknown. Building of the TCR beta libraries involved iRepertoire HTBI primers and Arm-PCR of CDR3 regions. Per the study methods: Taken together, the samples had around 66 TRBV and around 14 TRBJ segments identified. TCRdb independently ran MiXCR on the multiplex PCR reads; one entry per CDR3 protein. TCRdb's processing, not the authors', yielded these V and J calls. Of 550,000 to 600,000 distinct CDR3 sequences in the sample, about 16% were seen once. The CDR3 runs 15 residues. CDR1 SGHAT and CDR2 FQNNGV come from the germline V gene. The V and J ends lost 3 bases and 6 bases, in that order; junction bases with no gene match: 11. These data were also filed under a second study, of T cells in Graves' hyperthyroidism and ophthalmopathy. This second study notes: Most expanded thyroid clonotypes above 0.001 also appeared in blood.

The gene calls are TRBV11-2 and TRBJ2-7; 7 bases map to TRBD2. The sequencing here drew on peripheral blood mononuclear cells (PBMCs), taken at new diagnosis, from a patient treated with antithyroid drugs. The source is a man aged 18 to 29 with Graves disease. The CDR3 region is CASSLTRGVRGEQYF. DNA of the CDR3: TGTGCCAGCAGCTTGACCCGGGGGGTACGGGGCGAGCAGTACTTC.